This record concerns one TCR beta chain sequence. Its recognized antigen is unknown. No base quality information exists; no much larger clone differs at one position. TCRbeta CDR3 regions were amplified from genomic DNA by means of the immunoSEQ Assay, a bias-controlled multiplex PCR. As for the authors' bioinformatics: The number of nucleated cells in each sample was estimated by amplification of reference gene primers within the assay. Sequence reads were collapsed and filtered to measure the absolute abundance of every unique TCRbeta CDR3 rearrangement. For each sample, productive Simpson clonality was calculated as the square root of Simpson's diversity index over productive rearrangements. TCRdb took over this immuneACCESS table, retaining in-frame rearrangements with V and J assigned. Such tables are incomplete; in checked studies, under half of the missing clones stem from an unresolved V gene, and the remainder is unexplained. V and J calls and clone size follow that table, whereas D and trimming were derived from the DNA. This sample holds 200,000 to 250,000 clones; about 90% were observed only once. The top ten hold more than 3% of the sample.

These data belong to a study of blood T cell repertoires in COVID-19 (dated by TCRdb to 2018 to 2020). Concerning the study at large: Samples covering the acute and convalescent phases of COVID-19 were provided by collaborators in the United States, Italy and Spain. The prospective study material was composed of cDNA or gDNA derived from T cells, B-cell-depleted T cells, or PBMCs. A freely available public database, intended as a resource for researchers studying the immune response to SARS-CoV-2, is where the repertoires were released. Samples were obtained from the ongoing ImmuneRACE study (first 160 participants) and from approximately 1,200 subjects provided by 6 global collaborators. The dataset comprised deeply sampled blood TCRbeta repertoires from subjects exposed to, actively infected with, or recovered from COVID-19. Where available, HLA class I and class II types were obtained from metadata supplied by the sample provider rather than from assay-based typing. Nearly every sample came with metadata listing a de-identified subject ID, COVID-19 status, age in years and sex.

Looking up the germline V gene (reference sequence) yields CDR1 PRHDT and CDR2 FYEKMQ. The CDR3 goes from the cysteine to the phenylalanine over 15 residues. The retained sequence is limited to the CDR3, 45 bases, with the frame set at the first base. V trim: 4 bases; J trim: 1 base; unmatched bases: 6. Enrolling through a virtual design, the prospective study's participants ranged in age from roughly 18 to 89 years and lived across 24 United States geographic areas. To assign participants to cohorts, the prospective study relied on clinical history that participants themselves reported in a screening survey and a study questionnaire. A participant counted as exposed if, within 2 weeks of entering the study, that participant had been in contact with someone who had a PCR-confirmed or clinician-diagnosed COVID-19 case. Each participant in the prospective study had whole blood, serum and a nasopharyngeal or oropharyngeal swab collected by mobile phlebotomists. Prospective study participants could optionally give additional blood draws and questionnaires over an approximately 2-month period. Prospective study blood samples were shipped either frozen or at room temperature before DNA extraction.

Beyond this particular receptor, the publication reports: The amount of clinical and demographic metadata varied by source and participant and was provided uncurated.

Rearrangement joined TRBV13 to TRBJ1-2; TRBD1 lines up with 7 middle nucleotides. Sequencing was done on a sample of PBMCs or T cells enriched from blood (not recorded which). The TCR was taken from a woman aged 30 to 39 who had been exposed to COVID-19. The DNA is as follows: TGTGCCAGCAGCTCACCAGGGACAGTTAACTATGGCTACACCTTC. It translates to CASSSPGTVNYGYTF.